This entry lists 27 T cell receptor beta chains sequenced from one sample in a study of T cell responses to AZD1222 COVID-19 vaccine. Profiled with immunoSEQ multiplex PCR; TCRdb holds only in-frame clones, not every one. This sample has 140,000 to 150,000 clones, with roughly 90% found just once. Sequenced material: peripheral blood, taken 28 days after the second AZD1222 dose. The receptor set was obtained from an adult who received the AZD1222 COVID-19 vaccine.

The chain is built from TRBV7-9 and TRBJ1-6, with D possibly being TRBD1 (5 bases). V was cut by 1 base and J by 9 bases, with 13 bases left in between. Per the germline V gene, CDR1 is SEHNR and CDR2 is FQNEAQ (reference sequence). The CDR3 is made up of 15 amino acids. The CDR3 is CASSLGAPGGSPLHF. CDR3 bases: TGTGCCAGCAGCTTAGGGGCCCCCGGGGGTTCACCCCTCCACTTT.

V and J are TRBV7-9 and TRBJ2-4, with 7 nucleotides matching TRBD1. CDR3 length: 17 amino acids. Germline lookup yields CDR1 SEHNR and CDR2 FQNEAQ (reference sequence). V shed 2 bases, J shed 0 bases, and the junction held 7 bases outside the gene matches. The CDR3 DNA follows: TGTGCCAGCAGCTTACCCCGGGACAGTAGAGCCAAAAACATTCAGTACTTC. Translation: CASSLPRDSRAKNIQYF.

This clone was found once. V gene TRBV5-6 combines with J gene TRBJ2-3, with 9 bases fitting TRBD2. Germline V gives CDR1 SGHDT, CDR2 YYEEEE. V lost 2 bases and J lost 6; bases outside the gene matches: 16. The CDR3 is made up of 18 amino acids. Here the CDR3 DNA reads TGTGCCAGCAGCTTACCCTCCCCCCTAGCGGGGTCTAGGGATACGCAGTATTTT. Protein product: CASSLPSPLAGSRDTQYF.

The chain links TRBV6-2 or TRBV6-3 to TRBJ1-5; TRBD1 agrees at 12 bases. The junction had 8 bases not matched to a gene; V was cut back by 5 bases and J by 9 bases. The germline V gene has CDR1 MNHEY and CDR2 SVGEGT. There are 15 residues in the CDR3. CDR3 residues: CASSIRDRGLAPQHF. Written as DNA, the CDR3 is TGTGCCAGCAGTATCCGGGACAGGGGGCTTGCGCCCCAGCATTTT.

This sequence joins TRBV7-8 and TRBJ2-5, with 8 bases identical to TRBD1. Trimming removed 5 bases from V and 4 bases from J; junction bases left unmatched: 9. The CDR3 totals 15 residues. The V gene's germline CDR1 is SGHVS and CDR2 FQNEAQ. CDR3 coding DNA: TGTGCCAGCAGCCGAACCCAGGGGGCTTTAGAGACCCAGTACTTC. Its translation: CASSRTQGALETQYF. The complete variable domain, with remaining parts taken from reference TRBV7-8 and TRBJ2-5, reads GAGVSQSPRYKVAKRGQDVALRCDPISGHVSLFWYQQALGQGPEFLTYFQNEAQLDKSGLPSDRFFAERPEGSVSTLKIQRTQQEDSAVYLCASSRTQGALETQYFGPGTRLLVL.

J is TRBJ2-3 and V is TRBV6-1; 12 bases agree with TRBD2. Germline CDR1 is MNHNS and CDR2 is SASEGT. The CDR3 extends over 17 amino acids. J gave up 2 bases and V 3 bases, and 6 bases lay outside the gene matches. The CDR3, as DNA: TGTGCCAGCAGTGATATACTAGCGGGGGGCTTCACAGATACGCAGTATTTT. This gives the protein CASSDILAGGFTDTQYF.

The chain employs TRBV10-3 and TRBJ1-5; D uncertain. Germline CDR1 and CDR2: ENHRY and SYGVKD. Trimming stripped 3 bases from V and 4 bases from J, with 10 bases between. The CDR3 is made up of 14 amino acids. For the CDR3, the DNA is TGTGCCATCAGTGATTTAGCGTCAAATCAGCCCCAGCATTTT. Translating it yields CAISDLASNQPQHF.

The rearrangement links TRBV15 to TRBJ1-6; D remains unclear. V lost 0 bases, J lost 8 bases, and 5 bases lay in between. Germline CDR1 is LNHNV and CDR2 is YYDKDF (reference sequence). This CDR3 has 13 residues. The CDR3 DNA sequence: TGTGCCACCAGCAGAGATCCGGATTCACCCCTCCACTTT. It is translated as CATSRDPDSPLHF.

This sequence joins TRBV7-2 and TRBJ1-5; D is perhaps TRBD1 (5 bases). V was clipped by 6 bases and J by 0 bases, with 18 bases between them. Germline values: CDR1 SGHTA, CDR2 FQGNSA. CDR3 length equals 17 residues. The CDR3 nucleotides read TGTGCCAGCAGACGGACACCGAAATTAAATAGCAATCAGCCCCAGCATTTT. Residues: CASRRTPKLNSNQPQHF.

The rearrangement joins TRBV7-3 to TRBJ2-1; 9 bases are a match to TRBD2. This CDR3 contains 15 residues. J lost 7 bases, V lost 4 bases, and 8 bases had no gene match. The germline V gene has CDR1 SGHTA and CDR2 FQGTGA. The CDR3 sequence is CASSSGLAWGNEQFF. The CDR3 nucleotides read TGTGCCAGCAGCTCGGGACTAGCTTGGGGAAATGAGCAGTTCTTC.

This clone was observed a handful of times. The chain has TRBV4-2 and TRBJ2-7, with D possibly being TRBD1 or TRBD2 (5 bases each). The germline CDR1 and CDR2 sequences are LGHNA and YNFKEQ. Trimming removed 4 bases from V and 3 bases from J, with 7 bases in between. The CDR3 sequence is 12 residues long. Here the CDR3 reads CASSRGNYEQYF. The CDR3 DNA sequence: TGTGCCAGCAGCCGGGGGAACTACGAGCAGTACTTC.

As for this clone: One junction end disagrees with the germline gene, perhaps due to a read error. The J gene is TRBJ2-1, the V gene TRBV12-3 or TRBV12-4; unclear D gene. This CDR3 has 11 residues. Here the CDR3 DNA reads TGTGCCAGCAGTTTAAAGTCCCCCCCGCTCTTC. Translated: CASSLKSPPLF.

The chain has TRBV12-3 or TRBV12-4 and TRBJ1-2; D is unclear. There are 13 residues in the CDR3. The V and J ends lost 8 bases and 0 bases respectively, with 10 bases between them. CDR3 DNA: TGTGCCAGCTCGAATTCAGCTAACTATGGCTACACCTTC. It codes for CASSNSANYGYTF.

The rearrangement uses TRBV6-5 and TRBJ1-6, with D hard to call. Trimming took off 1 base at V and 7 bases at J, with 11 bases between the two ends. The CDR3 length is 15 residues. Germline V lookup: CDR1 MNHEY, CDR2 SVGAGI. CDR3 sequence: CASSYWLDTNSPLHF. The DNA for the CDR3 is TGTGCCAGCAGTTACTGGCTTGATACGAATTCACCCCTCCACTTT.

The V and J genes are TRBV7-8 and TRBJ2-4, with a tentative D call TRBD1 (5 bases). Looked up from germline, CDR1 is SGHVS and CDR2 is FQNEAQ. The CDR3 length is 13 residues. Trimming removed 0 bases at V and 11 bases at J, with 11 bases between. The CDR3 region has the DNA TGTGCCAGCAGCTTAGCGAAGACAGCTCTTCAGTACTTC. It specifies CASSLAKTALQYF.

This clone was detected once. The chain recombines TRBV7-9 with TRBJ2-7; no reliable D call. The V and J ends lost 1 base and 1 base respectively, with 8 bases between them. The CDR3 extends over 14 amino acids. Germline assignment: CDR1 SEHNR and CDR2 FQNEAQ (reference sequence). The CDR3 here is CASSLDYGSYEQYF. The CDR3 bases are TGTGCCAGCAGCTTAGATTACGGATCCTACGAGCAGTACTTC.

The rearrangement uses TRBV6-2 or TRBV6-3 and TRBJ1-2; maybe TRBD1 (6 bases). Between the trimmed V and J ends, which lost 2 bases and 8 bases, there was a span of 18 bases. The CDR3 is made up of 15 amino acids. Germline V gene sequence: CDR1 MNHEY, CDR2 SVGEGT. In DNA, the CDR3 is TGTGCCAGCAGTTACACTACAGGGTCCTATGTCGGCTACACCTTC. This translates into CASSYTTGSYVGYTF.

Turning to this clone: The junction differs from germline at one of its ends, possibly a read error. The V call is TRBV7-6, the J call TRBJ2-5; no definite D call. CDR3 length: 9 amino acids. Germline V gene sequence: CDR1 SGHVS, CDR2 FNYEAQ. CDR3 protein: CASSLAQHF. CDR3 DNA: TGTGCCAGCAGCTTAGCCCAACACTTC.

The chain couples TRBV27 to TRBJ2-3; D not resolved. This CDR3 region has 16 residues. Trimming cost V 5 bases and J 0 bases, with 15 bases left between them. Germline assignment: CDR1 MNHEY and CDR2 SMNVEV (reference sequence). CDR3 DNA: TGTGCCAGCAGTCTAACCCCCGATCATAGCACAGATACGCAGTATTTT. Translated, it gives CASSLTPDHSTDTQYF.

V gene TRBV11-2 combines with J gene TRBJ1-2; TRBD1 matches at 7 bases. Germline lookup yields CDR1 SGHAT and CDR2 FQNNGV. The CDR3 totals 12 residues. The CDR3 DNA reads as TGTCCTCCCCCAGACAGGGCCAGCGGCTACACCTTC. Residues: CPPPDRASGYTF.

This chain links TRBV7-3 with TRBJ2-5; TRBD2 agrees at 7 bases. Looked up from germline, CDR1 is SGHTA and CDR2 is FQGTGA. The J segment lost 5 bases and the V segment lost 3 bases, leaving 3 bases of the junction unmatched. The CDR3 runs to 13 residues. DNA for the CDR3: TGTGCCAGCAGCTTTAGAGCGGGGGAGACCCAGTACTTC. Residues: CASSFRAGETQYF. Full variable domain (rest looked up from reference TRBV7-3 and TRBJ2-5): GAGVSQTPSNKVTEKGKYVELRCDPISGHTALYWYRQSLGQGPEFLIYFQGTGAADDSGLPNDRFFAVRPEGSVSTLKIQRTERGDSAVYLCASSFRAGETQYFGPGTRLLVL.

V is TRBV18 and J is TRBJ1-4; D is unclear. Per the germline V gene, CDR1 is KGHSH and CDR2 is LQKENI. The CDR3 is 15 residues long. V dropped 0 bases and J dropped 7 bases, with 12 bases sitting between them. The CDR3 loop is CASSPPSERGEKLFF. CDR3 coding DNA: TGTGCCAGCTCACCACCGTCGGAACGGGGTGAAAAACTGTTTTTT.

V is TRBV24-1 and J is TRBJ1-1, with a possible D match to TRBD1 (6 bases). The V gene lost 12 bases and the J gene lost 6 bases, with 37 bases spanning the gap. The CDR3 contains 19 residues. CDR1 is KGHDR and CDR2 is SFDVKD in the germline V gene. In nucleotides, the CDR3 is TGTGCCGCCCAACAGGGAGCGGGATCGGTCCCGGATTTCAAGGCTGAAGCTTTCTTT. It specifies CAAQQGAGSVPDFKAEAFF.

This chain uses TRBV5-4 with TRBJ2-7, with 7 bases matching TRBD2. CDR3 length: 15 residues. The germline gives CDR1 SGHNT, CDR2 YYREEE (reference sequence). V dropped 1 base and J dropped 5; count of bases not matched to a gene: 9. The CDR3 region is CASSLRRERQDEQYF. As DNA, the CDR3 is TGTGCCAGCAGCTTGAGGCGGGAGAGGCAAGACGAGCAGTACTTC.

The chain joins TRBV15 to TRBJ1-5; D is uncertain. Germline-derived CDR1 and CDR2 are LNHNV and YYDKDF (reference sequence). Trimming removed 3 bases from V and 1 base from J, with 10 bases in between. The CDR3 sequence is 15 residues long. This chain's CDR3 is CATSSGWPSNQPQHF. CDR3 nucleotide sequence: TGTGCCACCAGCAGCGGGTGGCCGAGCAATCAGCCCCAGCATTTT.

In this sample, this clone turned up a few times. The CDR3 region is CASSPTSGPYEQYF. The CDR3 DNA follows: TGTGCCAGTAGCCCGACTAGCGGGCCCTACGAGCAGTACTTC. The chain couples TRBV19 to TRBJ2-7; 10 nucleotides match TRBD2. The ends lost 6 bases at V and 2 bases at J; junction bases unmatched: 4. The V gene's germline CDR1 is LNHDA and CDR2 SQIVND (reference sequence). The CDR3 contains 14 residues.

This clone has just a few counts. The V gene is TRBV24-1, the J gene TRBJ2-1, with 13 bases lining up with TRBD2. This CDR3 comprises 18 residues. Germline CDR1 and CDR2: KGHDR and SFDVKD. With 4 bases clipped from V and 4 bases from J, the junction kept 9 bases outside the gene matches. The CDR3 protein is CATSDASLAGGNYNEQFF. The CDR3 DNA sequence: TGTGCCACCAGTGACGCCTCACTAGCGGGAGGGAATTACAATGAGCAGTTCTTC.